This T cell receptor beta chain stems from a study of lymphopenia after photon versus proton radiotherapy. V shed 4 bases and J 5 bases; nucleotides not matched to a gene: 9. Germline values: CDR1 SEHNR, CDR2 FQNEAQ (reference sequence). The CDR3 runs to 15 residues. Produced via immunoSEQ multiplex PCR; TCRdb's table is partial and in-frame only. The repertoire holds over 55,000 clones, with about 90% as singletons. The chain is built from TRBV7-9 and TRBJ1-2; 8 nucleotides match TRBD1. The sequenced sample was peripheral blood, obtained from a patient treated with proton-based radiotherapy. This TCR came from a man older than 75 with esophageal cancer. CDR3 in amino acids: CASSSDRVILYGYTF. CDR3 DNA sequence: TGTGCCAGCAGCTCGGACAGGGTGATCCTGTATGGCTACACCTTC.